Below are 12 T cell receptor beta chains sequenced from a single sample in a study of tumor and adjacent non-tumor tissue in lung cancer. The library came from three nested PCR rounds adapted from ARM-PCR protocols. A single record per CDR3 protein comes from TCRdb applying MiXCR to the multiplex PCR reads. The sample consists of around 71,000 distinct CDR3 sequences, about two thirds of them appearing once. RNA was extracted from bulk tissue without any cell sorting. The specimen sequenced was lung tumor tissue. The receptors shown here come from a woman aged 40 to 49 with non-small cell lung cancer.

Notes on this clonotype: One end of the junction does not line up with germline, which may come from a read error. The rearrangement uses TRBV6-2 or TRBV6-3 and TRBJ2-7; TRBD2 might be the D (7 bases). The CDR3 length is 14 residues. CDR1 and CDR2 from the germline V gene are MNHEY and SVGEGT. The CDR3 coding sequence is TGTCCCAGTAGTTACGCGGGGGCCACTTACGAGCAGTACTTC. Protein product: CPSSYAGATYEQYF.

The chain uses TRBV20-1 and TRBJ2-7; 7 bases map to TRBD1. Trimming took 5 bases from V and 5 from J; bases not matched to a gene: 9. Germline assignment: CDR1 DFQATT and CDR2 SNEGSKA (reference sequence). CDR3 length: 13 residues. The CDR3 DNA follows: TGCAGTGCTCGGGACAGAAGGCAAGACGAGCAGTACTTC. The encoded protein is CSARDRRQDEQYF.

The chain uses TRBV11-1 and TRBJ2-7, with D possibly called TRBD1 or TRBD2 (5 bases each). The V and J ends lost 5 bases and 4 bases respectively, with 15 bases between them. The CDR3 has 14 residues. Germline CDR1 and CDR2: SGHAT and FQDESV (reference sequence). The CDR3 spells CASSKTGATYEQYF. The CDR3 DNA follows: TGTGCCAGCAGCAAAACCGGGGCTACGTACGAGCAGTACTTC.

Note on this clonotype: Germline and junction disagree at one end, which may indicate a read error. The chain is built from TRBV11-2 and TRBJ2-1; no reliable D call. The CDR3 is 15 amino acids. Germline V CDR1 and CDR2: SGHAT, FQNNGV. The DNA for the CDR3 is TGTGCTAGCAGCCCGGACCCCGAGATGAGTAATGAGCAGTTCTTC. Amino acid sequence: CASSPDPEMSNEQFF.

A note on this clonotype: The missing conserved phenylalanine or tryptophan at the end of this CDR3 makes a read error likely. The CDR3, as DNA: TGTGCCAGCAGCTTGTCCGTTGAAAGAGGAGTCGAAAAACTGTTTTCT. This codes for CASSLSVERGVEKLFS. V usage is TRBV5-4 and J usage is TRBJ1-4; no reliable D call. With 1 base removed from V and 8 bases from J, the gap between germline ends came to 18 bases. The CDR3 totals 16 residues. Germline values: CDR1 SGHNT, CDR2 YYREEE (reference sequence).

In this sample, this clonotype turned up a few times. This chain uses TRBV6-5 with TRBJ1-2; maybe TRBD1 (5 bases). The CDR3 loop spans 15 amino acids. CDR1 and CDR2 from the germline V gene are MNHEY and SVGAGI. The CDR3 sequence: CTSSYSGEGRSGYTF. CDR3 coding DNA: TGTACTAGCAGTTACTCGGGGGAGGGGAGATCGGGCTACACCTTC.

This clonotype was detected once. A junction end diverges from the germline sequence, so it may reflect a read error. The rearrangement uses TRBV11-2 and TRBJ1-6; D remains ambiguous. The germline gives CDR1 SGHAT, CDR2 FQNNGV. This CDR3 spans 15 amino acids. The CDR3 nucleotides are TGTGCCAACAGCTTAGCCTCGGGGAATAGTTCACACCTCCACTTT. Translated, it gives CANSLASGNSSHLHF.

This clonotype was recorded at least ten times. J is TRBJ1-1 and V is TRBV12-5, with D tentatively TRBD1 (6 bases). Germline-derived CDR1 and CDR2 are LGHNT and FRNRAP. V lost 6 bases and J 8 bases, leaving 16 bases between the germline ends. The CDR3 sequence is 13 residues long. The CDR3 nucleotides are TGTGCTAGTGGACCTATGGACAGCTACGAAGCTTTCTTT. Its translation is CASGPMDSYEAFF. The variable domain in full, with the rest retrieved from reference TRBV12-5 and TRBJ1-1, is DARVTQTPRHKVTEMGQEVTMRCQPILGHNTVFWYRQTMMQGLELLAYFRNRAPLDDSGMPKDRFSAEMPDATLATLKIQPSEPRDSAVYFCASGPMDSYEAFFGQGTRLTVV.

In the case of this clonotype: A much larger clonotype is one base distant, so this may be a read error. This rearrangement joins TRBV5-1 to TRBJ2-1, with 8 bases matching TRBD2. There are 15 residues in the CDR3. J gave up 5 bases and V 8 bases, and 12 bases lay outside the gene matches. Germline loops: CDR1 SGHRS, CDR2 YFSETQ. The CDR3 is CARSAAGTRNNEQFF. CDR3 DNA: TGCGCCAGAAGCGCAGCCGGGACTAGAAACAATGAGCAGTTCTTC.

As regards this clonotype: This could be a read error, since a much larger clone is one nucleotide away. V gene TRBV12-3 or TRBV12-4 combines with J gene TRBJ2-5, with TRBD1 matching over 7 bases. The CDR3 loop spans 16 amino acids. The DNA of the CDR3 is TGTACCAGCAGTCCCCGGGACAGTCGACTACAAGAGACCCAGTACTTC. Its translation: CTSSPRDSRLQETQYF.

Concerning this clonotype itself: An end of the junction does not agree with germline; a read error may underlie this. The CDR3 DNA reads TGTACCAGCGGCCCTACAGGGAAAAACATTCAGTACTTC. It specifies CTSGPTGKNIQYF. The rearrangement joins TRBV6-2 or TRBV6-3 to TRBJ2-4, with D possibly being TRBD1 (6 bases). Germline assignment: CDR1 MNHEY and CDR2 SVGEGT. There are 13 residues in the CDR3.

This clonotype turned up a few times. Just one base apart from a much larger clone, this may be a read error. This rearrangement joins TRBV5-4 to TRBJ1-4, with D possibly matching TRBD1 (6 bases). Germline V lookup: CDR1 SGHNT, CDR2 YYREEE (reference sequence). The CDR3 is 15 residues long. The CDR3 DNA is TGTGTCAGCAGCCTCTCGGGGGCCGGGGGGGAAAAACTGTTTTTT. It encodes CVSSLSGAGGEKLFF.